This T cell receptor beta chain was observed in a study of regulatory T cells in long-lasting Graves disease. The time point: newly diagnosed GD, antithyroid drugs for less than 3 months. TCR sequences were obtained from RNA taken from PBMCs. Overall study findings and caveats: Reduced TCR diversity was observed in persistent Graves' patients versus newly diagnosed patients. TRBV28 was favored in persistent disease, as were TRBJ1-2 and TRBJ2-5.

In germline, CDR1 is SEHNR, CDR2 FQNEAQ (reference sequence). This CDR3 has 16 amino acids. With V trimmed by 5 bases and J by 4 bases, 12 bases remained unmatched. This clonotype was counted many times. No antigen is known for it. TCR beta libraries were built with iRepertoire HTBI primers and Arm-PCR of CDR3 regions. In TCRdb, the multiplex PCR reads were re-called with MiXCR into one record per CDR3 protein. The repertoire has fewer than 450,000 distinct CDR3 sequences, around 16% of them found once; the top ten carry roughly 8%. The same sample was also studied in work on T cells in Graves' hyperthyroidism and ophthalmopathy. From that report: Most clonotypes expanded in thyroid above 0.001 were likewise present in blood.

The sequencing used peripheral blood mononuclear cells (PBMCs), collected at new diagnosis, from a patient treated with antithyroid drugs. This rearrangement joins TRBV7-9 to TRBJ2-5, with TRBD2 matching 8 bases. The origin of this receptor is a woman aged 35 to 49 with Graves disease. The CDR3 sequence: CASSPSGLAGVETQYF. CDR3 in DNA: TGTGCCAGCAGCCCCTCCGGGCTAGCGGGTGTAGAGACCCAGTACTTC.